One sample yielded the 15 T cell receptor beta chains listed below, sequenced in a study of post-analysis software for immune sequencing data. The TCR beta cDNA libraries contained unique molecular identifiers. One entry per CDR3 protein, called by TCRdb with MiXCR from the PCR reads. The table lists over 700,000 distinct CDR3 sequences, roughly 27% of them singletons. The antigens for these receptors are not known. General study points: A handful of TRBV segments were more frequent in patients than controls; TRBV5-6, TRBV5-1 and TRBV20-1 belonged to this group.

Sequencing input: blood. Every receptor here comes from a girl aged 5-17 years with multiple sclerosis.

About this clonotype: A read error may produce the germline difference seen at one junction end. CDR3 amino acids: CSARPAGAQPQQF. Here the CDR3 DNA reads TGCAGTGCTAGACCGGCAGGGGCTCAGCCCCAGCAGTTT. The chain has TRBV20-1 and TRBJ1-5; D is possibly TRBD1 (6 bases). The CDR3 is 13 residues long. Germline loops: CDR1 DFQATT, CDR2 SNEGSKA (reference sequence).

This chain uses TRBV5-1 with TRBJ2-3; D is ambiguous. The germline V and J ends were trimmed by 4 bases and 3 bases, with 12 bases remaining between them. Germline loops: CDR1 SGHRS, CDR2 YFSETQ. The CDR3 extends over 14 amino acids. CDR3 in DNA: TGCGCCAGCAGCCGTAGGAACAAAACAGATACGCAGTATTTT. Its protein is CASSRRNKTDTQYF.

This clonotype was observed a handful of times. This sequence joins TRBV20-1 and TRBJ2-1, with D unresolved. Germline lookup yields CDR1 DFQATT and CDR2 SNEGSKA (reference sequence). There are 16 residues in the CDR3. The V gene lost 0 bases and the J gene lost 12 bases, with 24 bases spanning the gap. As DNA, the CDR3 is TGCAGTGCTAGAGAAAAGGAATCCGGGCTAAAGCATGGGCAGTTCTTC. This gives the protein CSAREKESGLKHGQFF.

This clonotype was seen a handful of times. This CDR3 reads CASSPGQGVGTQYF. As DNA, the CDR3 is TGTGCCAGCAGCCCGGGACAGGGAGTGGGTACGCAGTATTTT. The chain couples TRBV5-5 to TRBJ2-3, with 9 bases fitting TRBD1. The CDR3 is made up of 14 amino acids. CDR1 and CDR2 (germline): SGHKS, YYEKEE (reference sequence). With 4 bases clipped from V and 8 bases from J, the junction kept 8 bases outside the gene matches.

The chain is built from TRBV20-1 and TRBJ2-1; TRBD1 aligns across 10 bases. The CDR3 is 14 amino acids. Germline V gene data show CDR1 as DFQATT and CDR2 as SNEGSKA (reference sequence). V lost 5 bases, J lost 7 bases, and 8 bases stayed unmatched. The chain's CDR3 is CSAHGQGGRNEQFF. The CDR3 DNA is TGCAGTGCTCACGGACAGGGGGGTCGGAATGAGCAGTTCTTC.

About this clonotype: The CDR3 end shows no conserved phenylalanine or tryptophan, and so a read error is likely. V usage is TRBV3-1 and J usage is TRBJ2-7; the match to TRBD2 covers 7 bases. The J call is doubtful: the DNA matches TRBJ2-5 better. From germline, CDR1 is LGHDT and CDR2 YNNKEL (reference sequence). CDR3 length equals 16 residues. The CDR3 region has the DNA TGTGCCAGCAGCCATTATGGACTAGAGGTGGCGGAGACCCAGTACTCC. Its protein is CASSHYGLEVAETQYS.

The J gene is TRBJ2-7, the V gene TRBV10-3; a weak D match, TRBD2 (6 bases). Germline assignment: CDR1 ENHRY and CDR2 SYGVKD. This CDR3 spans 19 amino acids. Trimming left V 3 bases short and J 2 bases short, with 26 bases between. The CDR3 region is CAISDAIGLTTVATYEQYF. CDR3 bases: TGTGCCATCAGTGACGCCATTGGACTAACGACAGTTGCCACCTACGAGCAGTACTTC.

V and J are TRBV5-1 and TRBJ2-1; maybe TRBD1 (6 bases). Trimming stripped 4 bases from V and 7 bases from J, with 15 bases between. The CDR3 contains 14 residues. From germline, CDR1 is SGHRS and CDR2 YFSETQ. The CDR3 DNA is TGCGCCAGCAGCCCAAAGGACAGTGTGAATGAGCAGTTCTTC. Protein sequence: CASSPKDSVNEQFF.

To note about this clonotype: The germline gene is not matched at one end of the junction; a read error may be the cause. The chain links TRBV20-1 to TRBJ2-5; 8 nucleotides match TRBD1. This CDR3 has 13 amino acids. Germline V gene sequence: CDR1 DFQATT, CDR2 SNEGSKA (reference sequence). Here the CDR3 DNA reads TGCGGTGCTACTACAGGGGGACAAGAGACCCAGTACTTC. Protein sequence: CGATTGGQETQYF.

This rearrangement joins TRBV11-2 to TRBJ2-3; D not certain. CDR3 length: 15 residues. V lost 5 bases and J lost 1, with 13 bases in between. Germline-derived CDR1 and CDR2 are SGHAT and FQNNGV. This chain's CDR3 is CASSPEERRTDTQYF. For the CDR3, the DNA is TGTGCCAGCAGCCCCGAGGAGCGCCGCACAGATACGCAGTATTTT.

The CDR3 DNA reads TGTGCCAGCAGTTCCCCCGGGACTAGCGGGAAGACGCAGTATTTT. Amino acids: CASSSPGTSGKTQYF. V gene TRBV6-6 combines with J gene TRBJ2-3; 13 positions agree with TRBD2. Germline loops: CDR1 MNHNY, CDR2 SVGAGI (reference sequence). The CDR3 extends over 15 amino acids. The trim removed 4 bases at V and 9 bases at J, leaving 7 bases unmatched.

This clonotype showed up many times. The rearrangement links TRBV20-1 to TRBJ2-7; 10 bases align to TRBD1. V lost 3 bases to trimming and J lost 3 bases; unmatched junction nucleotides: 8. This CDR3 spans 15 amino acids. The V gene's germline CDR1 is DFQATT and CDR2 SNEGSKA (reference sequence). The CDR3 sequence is CSASNPDRGLYEQYF. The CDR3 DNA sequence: TGCAGTGCTAGTAATCCCGACAGGGGGCTCTACGAGCAGTACTTC.

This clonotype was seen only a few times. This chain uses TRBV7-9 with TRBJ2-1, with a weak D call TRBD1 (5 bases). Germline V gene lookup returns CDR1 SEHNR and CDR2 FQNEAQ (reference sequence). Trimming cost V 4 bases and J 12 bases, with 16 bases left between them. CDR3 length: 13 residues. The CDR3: CASSSFGQGAQFF. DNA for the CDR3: TGTGCCAGCAGCTCCTTCGGTCAGGGCGCGCAGTTCTTC.

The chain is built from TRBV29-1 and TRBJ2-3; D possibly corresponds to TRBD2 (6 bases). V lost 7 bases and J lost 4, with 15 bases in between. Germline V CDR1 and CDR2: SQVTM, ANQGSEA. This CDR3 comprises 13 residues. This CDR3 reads CSACGTASDTQYF. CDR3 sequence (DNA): TGCAGCGCCTGCGGGACGGCATCAGATACGCAGTATTTT.

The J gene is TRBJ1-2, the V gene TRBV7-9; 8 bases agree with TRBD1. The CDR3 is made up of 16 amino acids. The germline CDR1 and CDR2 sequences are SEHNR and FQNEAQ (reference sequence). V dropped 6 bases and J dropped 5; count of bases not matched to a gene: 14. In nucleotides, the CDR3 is TGTGCCAGCAGTGAGCCTACCGGGACAGGATTTTATGGCTACACCTTC. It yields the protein CASSEPTGTGFYGYTF.